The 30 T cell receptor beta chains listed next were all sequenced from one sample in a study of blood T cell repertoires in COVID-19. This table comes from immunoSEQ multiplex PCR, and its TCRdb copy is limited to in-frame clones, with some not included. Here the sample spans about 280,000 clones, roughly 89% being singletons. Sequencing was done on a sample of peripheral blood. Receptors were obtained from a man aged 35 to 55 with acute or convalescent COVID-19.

The CDR3 protein is CASRLPGQGARGYTF. The DNA for the CDR3 is TGCGCCAGCAGGCTCCCGGGACAGGGGGCGCGGGGCTACACCTTC. This chain uses TRBV5-1 with TRBJ1-2; 12 bases agree with TRBD1. Germline CDR1 SGHRS, CDR2 YFSETQ. Trimming at V came to 5 bases and at J to 8 bases, leaving 10 bases not matched to a gene. This CDR3 is built from 15 residues. The whole variable domain, filled in from reference TRBV5-1 and TRBJ1-2, reads KAGVTQTPRYLIKTRGQQVTLSCSPISGHRSVSWYQQTPGQGLQFLFEYFSETQRNKGNFPGRFSGRQFSNSRSEMNVSTLELGDSALYLCASRLPGQGARGYTFGSGTRLTVV.

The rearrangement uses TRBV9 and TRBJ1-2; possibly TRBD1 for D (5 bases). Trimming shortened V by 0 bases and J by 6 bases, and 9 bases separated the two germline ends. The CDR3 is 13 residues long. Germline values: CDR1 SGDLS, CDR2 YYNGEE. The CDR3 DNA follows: TGTGCCAGCAGCGTAGACCCCAGGGATGGCTACACCTTC. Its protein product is CASSVDPRDGYTF.

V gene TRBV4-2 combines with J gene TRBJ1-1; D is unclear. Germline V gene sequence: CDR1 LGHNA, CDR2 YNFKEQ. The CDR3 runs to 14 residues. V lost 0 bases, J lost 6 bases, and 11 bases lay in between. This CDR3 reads CASSQEEGSPEAFF. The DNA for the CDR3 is TGTGCCAGCAGCCAAGAAGAGGGTAGCCCTGAAGCTTTCTTT.

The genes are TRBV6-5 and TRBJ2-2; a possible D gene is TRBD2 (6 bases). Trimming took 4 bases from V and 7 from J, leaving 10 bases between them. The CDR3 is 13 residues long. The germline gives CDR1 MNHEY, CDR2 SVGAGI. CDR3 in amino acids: CASSLTGGGELFF. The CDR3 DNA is TGTGCCAGCAGTTTAACCGGGGGCGGGGAGCTGTTTTTT.

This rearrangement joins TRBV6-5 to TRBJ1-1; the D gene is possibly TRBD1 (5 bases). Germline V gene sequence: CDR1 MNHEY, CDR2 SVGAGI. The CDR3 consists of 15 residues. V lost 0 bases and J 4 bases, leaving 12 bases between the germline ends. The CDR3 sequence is CASSYSNQGGTEAFF. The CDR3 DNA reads TGTGCCAGCAGTTACTCGAACCAGGGAGGCACTGAAGCTTTCTTT.

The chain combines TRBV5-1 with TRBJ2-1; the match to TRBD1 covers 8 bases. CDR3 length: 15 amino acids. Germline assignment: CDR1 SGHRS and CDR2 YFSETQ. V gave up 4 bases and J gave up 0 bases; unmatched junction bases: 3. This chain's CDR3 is CASSGTGGSYNEQFF. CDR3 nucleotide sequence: TGCGCCAGCAGCGGAACAGGGGGCTCCTACAATGAGCAGTTCTTC.

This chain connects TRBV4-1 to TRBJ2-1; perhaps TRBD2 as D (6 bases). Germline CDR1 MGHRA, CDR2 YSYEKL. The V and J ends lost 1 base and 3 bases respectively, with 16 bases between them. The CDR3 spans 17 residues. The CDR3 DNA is TGCGCCAGCAGCCAAGTTGGAGGGACTGGACTCTACAATGAGCAGTTCTTC. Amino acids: CASSQVGGTGLYNEQFF.

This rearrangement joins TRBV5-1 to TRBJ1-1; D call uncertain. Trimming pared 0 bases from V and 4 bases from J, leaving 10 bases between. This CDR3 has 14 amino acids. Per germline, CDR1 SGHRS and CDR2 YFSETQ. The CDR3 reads CASSLGTTFTEAFF. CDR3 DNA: TGCGCCAGCAGCTTGGGTACAACCTTCACTGAAGCTTTCTTT. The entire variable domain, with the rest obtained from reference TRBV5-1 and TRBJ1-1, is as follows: KAGVTQTPRYLIKTRGQQVTLSCSPISGHRSVSWYQQTPGQGLQFLFEYFSETQRNKGNFPGRFSGRQFSNSRSEMNVSTLELGDSALYLCASSLGTTFTEAFFGQGTRLTVV.

The CDR3 region has the DNA TGCAGTGCTAGTCAAAAACTCAACACCGGGGAGCTGTTTTTT. It codes for CSASQKLNTGELFF. The rearrangement links TRBV20-1 to TRBJ2-2, with unresolved D. The ends were cut back, 3 bases at V and 2 bases at J, with 10 bases in the middle. Germline CDR1 is DFQATT and CDR2 is SNEGSKA (reference sequence). The CDR3 is 14 residues long.

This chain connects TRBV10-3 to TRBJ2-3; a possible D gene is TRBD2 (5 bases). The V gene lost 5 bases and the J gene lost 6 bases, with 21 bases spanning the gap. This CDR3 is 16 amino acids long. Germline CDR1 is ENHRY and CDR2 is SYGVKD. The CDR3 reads CAISPGPAGGTDTQYF. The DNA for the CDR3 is TGTGCCATCAGTCCCGGACCAGCCGGAGGTACGGATACGCAGTATTTT.

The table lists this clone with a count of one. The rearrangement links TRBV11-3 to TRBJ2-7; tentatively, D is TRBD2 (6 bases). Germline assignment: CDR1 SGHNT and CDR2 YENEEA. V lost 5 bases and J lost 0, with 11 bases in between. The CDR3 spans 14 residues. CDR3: CASSTRGSSYEQYF. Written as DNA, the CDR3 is TGTGCCAGCAGCACTCGGGGGAGCTCCTACGAGCAGTACTTC.

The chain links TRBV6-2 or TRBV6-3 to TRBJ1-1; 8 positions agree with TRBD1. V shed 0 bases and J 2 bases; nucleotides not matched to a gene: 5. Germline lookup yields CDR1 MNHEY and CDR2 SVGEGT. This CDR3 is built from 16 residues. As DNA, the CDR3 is TGTGCCAGCAGTTACTCCCGGACAGGGCAAAACACTGAAGCTTTCTTT. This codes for CASSYSRTGQNTEAFF.

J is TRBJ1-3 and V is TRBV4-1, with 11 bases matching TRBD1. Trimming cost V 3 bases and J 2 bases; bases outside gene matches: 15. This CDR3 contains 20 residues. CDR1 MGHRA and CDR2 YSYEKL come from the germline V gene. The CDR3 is CASSHSSGTGGPRTGNTIYF. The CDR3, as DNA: TGCGCCAGCAGCCACTCCTCCGGGACAGGGGGTCCTAGGACTGGAAACACCATATATTTT.

The CDR3 region has the DNA TGCGCCAGCAGCTTGGCCCCGAGCGGGGGGGCCCTGGAGCAGTTCTTC. This translates into CASSLAPSGGALEQFF. The chain uses TRBV5-1 and TRBJ2-1; TRBD2 matches 10 bases. Germline V gene lookup returns CDR1 SGHRS and CDR2 YFSETQ. This CDR3 comprises 16 residues. J gave up 10 bases and V 0 bases, and 10 bases lay outside the gene matches.

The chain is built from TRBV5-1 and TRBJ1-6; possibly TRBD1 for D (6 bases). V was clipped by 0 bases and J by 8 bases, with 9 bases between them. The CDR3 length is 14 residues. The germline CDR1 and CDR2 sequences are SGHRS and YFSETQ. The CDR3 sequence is CASSLEQGDSPLHF. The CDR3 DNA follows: TGCGCCAGCAGCTTGGAACAGGGAGATTCACCCCTCCACTTT.

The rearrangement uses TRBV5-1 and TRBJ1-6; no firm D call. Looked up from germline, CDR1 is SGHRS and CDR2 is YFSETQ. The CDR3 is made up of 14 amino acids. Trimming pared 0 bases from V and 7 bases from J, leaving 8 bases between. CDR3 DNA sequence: TGCGCCAGCAGCTTGGTGACGGAGAATTCACCCCTCCACTTT. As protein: CASSLVTENSPLHF.

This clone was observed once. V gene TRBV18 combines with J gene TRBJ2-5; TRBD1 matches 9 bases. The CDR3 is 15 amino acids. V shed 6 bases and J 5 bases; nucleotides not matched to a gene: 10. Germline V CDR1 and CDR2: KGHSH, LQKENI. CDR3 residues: CASSWDRAGQETQYF. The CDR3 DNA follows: TGTGCCAGCTCCTGGGACAGGGCAGGTCAGGAGACCCAGTACTTC.

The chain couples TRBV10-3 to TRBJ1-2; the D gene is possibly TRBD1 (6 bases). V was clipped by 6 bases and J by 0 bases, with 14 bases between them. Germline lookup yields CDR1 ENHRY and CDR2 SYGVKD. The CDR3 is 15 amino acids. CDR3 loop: CAISQQGLPNYGYTF. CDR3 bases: TGTGCCATCAGCCAACAGGGTTTACCTAACTATGGCTACACCTTC.

CDR3 residues: CASSIRKGVTEAFF. The CDR3 coding sequence is TGTGCCAGTAGTATAAGGAAGGGGGTCACTGAAGCTTTCTTT. The chain is built from TRBV19 and TRBJ1-1; tentatively, D is TRBD1 (6 bases). This CDR3 comprises 14 residues. Germline V gene lookup returns CDR1 LNHDA and CDR2 SQIVND (reference sequence). Trimming removed 2 bases at V and 4 bases at J, with 11 bases between.

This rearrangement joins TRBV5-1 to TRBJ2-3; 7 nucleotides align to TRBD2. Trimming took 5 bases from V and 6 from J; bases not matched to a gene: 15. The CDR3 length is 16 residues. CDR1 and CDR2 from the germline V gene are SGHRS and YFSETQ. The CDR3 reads CASSYTAGLAGDTQYF. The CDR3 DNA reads TGCGCCAGCAGTTACACAGCGGGGCTTGCAGGGGATACGCAGTATTTT.

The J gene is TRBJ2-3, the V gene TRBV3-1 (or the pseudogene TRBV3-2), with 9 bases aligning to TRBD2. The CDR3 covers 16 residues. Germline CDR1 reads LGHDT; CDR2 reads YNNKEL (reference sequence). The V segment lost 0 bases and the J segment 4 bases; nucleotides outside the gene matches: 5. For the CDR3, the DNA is TGTGCCAGCAGCCAAGAGTCGGCGGGGGGGGCAGATACGCAGTATTTT. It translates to CASSQESAGGADTQYF.

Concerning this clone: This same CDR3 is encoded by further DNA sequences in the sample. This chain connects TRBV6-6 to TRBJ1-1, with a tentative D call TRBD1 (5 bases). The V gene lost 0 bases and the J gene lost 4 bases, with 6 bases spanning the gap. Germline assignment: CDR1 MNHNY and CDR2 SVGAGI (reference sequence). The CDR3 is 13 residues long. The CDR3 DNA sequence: TGTGCCAGCAGTTACTCGGGGGGCACTGAAGCTTTCTTT. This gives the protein CASSYSGGTEAFF.

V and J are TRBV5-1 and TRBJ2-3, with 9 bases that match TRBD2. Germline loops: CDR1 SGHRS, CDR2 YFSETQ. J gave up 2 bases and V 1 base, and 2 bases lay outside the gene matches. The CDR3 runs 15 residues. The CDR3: CASSLTSGPTDTQYF. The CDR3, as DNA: TGCGCCAGCAGCTTGACTAGCGGGCCCACAGATACGCAGTATTTT.

CDR3 coding DNA: TGTGCCAGTACCCGAGGATCCTATGGCTACACCTTC. Its translation: CASTRGSYGYTF. This chain connects TRBV19 to TRBJ1-2; D call uncertain. Germline V gene lookup returns CDR1 LNHDA and CDR2 SQIVND (reference sequence). Trimming stripped 7 bases from V and 4 bases from J, with 10 bases between. This CDR3 is built from 12 residues.

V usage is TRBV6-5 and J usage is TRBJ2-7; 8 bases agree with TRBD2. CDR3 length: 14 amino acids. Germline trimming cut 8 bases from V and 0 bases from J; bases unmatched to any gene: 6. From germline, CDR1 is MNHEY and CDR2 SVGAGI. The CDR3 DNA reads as TGTGCCAGCGCGTTCGGACTAGCCTCCTACGAGCAGTACTTC. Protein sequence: CASAFGLASYEQYF.

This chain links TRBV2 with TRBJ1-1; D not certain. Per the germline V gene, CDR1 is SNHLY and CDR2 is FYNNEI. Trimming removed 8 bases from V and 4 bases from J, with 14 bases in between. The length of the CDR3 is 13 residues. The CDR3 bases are TGTGCCAGCTCGAGGGCCGAGGGCACTGAAGCTTTCTTT. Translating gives CASSRAEGTEAFF.

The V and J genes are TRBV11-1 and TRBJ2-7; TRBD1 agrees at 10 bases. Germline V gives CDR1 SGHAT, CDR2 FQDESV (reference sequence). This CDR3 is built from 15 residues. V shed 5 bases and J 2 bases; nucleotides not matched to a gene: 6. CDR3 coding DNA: TGTGCCAGCAGCAAGGGGACAGGGGAGACCTACGAGCAGTACTTC. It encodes CASSKGTGETYEQYF.

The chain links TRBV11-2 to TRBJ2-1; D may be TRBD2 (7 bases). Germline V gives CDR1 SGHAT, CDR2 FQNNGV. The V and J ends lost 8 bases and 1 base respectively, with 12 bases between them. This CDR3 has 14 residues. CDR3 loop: CASAEGGSYNEQFF. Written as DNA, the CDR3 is TGTGCCAGCGCCGAGGGGGGGTCCTACAATGAGCAGTTCTTC.

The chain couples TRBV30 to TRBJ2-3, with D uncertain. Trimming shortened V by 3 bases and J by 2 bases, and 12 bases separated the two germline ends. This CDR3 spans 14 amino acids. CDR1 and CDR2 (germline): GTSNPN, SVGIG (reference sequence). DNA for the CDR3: TGTGCCTGGAGCGCGCGGAGAGTCACAGATACGCAGTATTTT. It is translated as CAWSARRVTDTQYF.

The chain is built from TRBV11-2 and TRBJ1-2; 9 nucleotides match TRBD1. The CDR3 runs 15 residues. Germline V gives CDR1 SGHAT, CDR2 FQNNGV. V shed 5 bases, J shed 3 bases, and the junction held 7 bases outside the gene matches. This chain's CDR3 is CASSIGQGRDYGYTF. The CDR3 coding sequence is TGTGCCAGCAGCATCGGACAGGGGAGGGACTATGGCTACACCTTC.